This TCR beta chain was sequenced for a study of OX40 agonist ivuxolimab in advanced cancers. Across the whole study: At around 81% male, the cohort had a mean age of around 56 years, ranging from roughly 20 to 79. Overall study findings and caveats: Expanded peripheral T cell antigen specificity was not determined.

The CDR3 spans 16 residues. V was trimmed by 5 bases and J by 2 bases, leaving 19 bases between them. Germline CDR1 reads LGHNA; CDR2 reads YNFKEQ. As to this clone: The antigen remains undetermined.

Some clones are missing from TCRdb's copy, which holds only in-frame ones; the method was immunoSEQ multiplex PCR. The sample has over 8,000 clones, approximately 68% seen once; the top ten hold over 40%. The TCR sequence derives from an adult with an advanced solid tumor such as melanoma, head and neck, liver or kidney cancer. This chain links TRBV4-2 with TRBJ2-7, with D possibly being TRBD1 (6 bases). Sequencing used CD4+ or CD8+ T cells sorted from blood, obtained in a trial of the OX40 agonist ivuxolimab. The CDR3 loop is CASSLIRSWGPYEQYF. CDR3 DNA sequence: TGTGCCAGCAGCTTGATCCGGTCGTGGGGGCCCTACGAGCAGTACTTC.